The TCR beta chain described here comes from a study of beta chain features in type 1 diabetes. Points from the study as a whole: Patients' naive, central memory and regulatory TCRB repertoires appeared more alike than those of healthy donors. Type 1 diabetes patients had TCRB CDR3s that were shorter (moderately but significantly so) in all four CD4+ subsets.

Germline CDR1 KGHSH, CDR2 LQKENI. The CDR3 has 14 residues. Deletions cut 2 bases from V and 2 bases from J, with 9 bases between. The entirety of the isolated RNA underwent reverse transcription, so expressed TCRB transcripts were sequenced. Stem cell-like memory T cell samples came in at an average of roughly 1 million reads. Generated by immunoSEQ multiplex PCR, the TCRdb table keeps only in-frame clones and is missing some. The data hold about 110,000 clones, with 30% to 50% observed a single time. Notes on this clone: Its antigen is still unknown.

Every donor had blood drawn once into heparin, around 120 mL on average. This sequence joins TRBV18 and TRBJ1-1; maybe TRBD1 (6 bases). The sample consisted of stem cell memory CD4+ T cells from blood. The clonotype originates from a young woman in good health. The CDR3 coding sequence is TGTGCCAGCTCACCAAGACAGGATAACACTGAAGCTTTCTTT. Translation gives CASSPRQDNTEAFF.